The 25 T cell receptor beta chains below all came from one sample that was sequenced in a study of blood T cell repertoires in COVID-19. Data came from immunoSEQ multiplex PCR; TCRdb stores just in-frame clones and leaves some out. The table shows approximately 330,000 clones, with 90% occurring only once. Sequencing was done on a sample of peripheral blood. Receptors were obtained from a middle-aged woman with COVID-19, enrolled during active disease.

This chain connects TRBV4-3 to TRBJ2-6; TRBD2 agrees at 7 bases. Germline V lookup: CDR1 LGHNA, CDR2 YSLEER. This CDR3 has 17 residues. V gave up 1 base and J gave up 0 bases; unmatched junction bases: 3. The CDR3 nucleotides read TGCGCCAGCAGCCAAGGGGAGGGGTTCTCTGGGGCCAACGTCCTGACTTTC. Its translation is CASSQGEGFSGANVLTF.

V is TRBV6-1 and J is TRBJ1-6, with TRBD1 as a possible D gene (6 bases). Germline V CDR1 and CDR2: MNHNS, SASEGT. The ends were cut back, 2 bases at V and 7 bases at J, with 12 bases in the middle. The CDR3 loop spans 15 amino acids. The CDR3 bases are TGTGCCAGCAGTGAATCAGGGGAAGCGAATTCACCCCTCCACTTT. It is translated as CASSESGEANSPLHF.

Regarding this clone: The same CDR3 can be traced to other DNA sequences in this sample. Here the CDR3 reads CASTDRESGYTF. For the CDR3, the DNA is TGTGCCAGCACCGACAGGGAGAGTGGCTACACCTTC. The rearrangement joins TRBV6-5 to TRBJ1-2, with 7 bases fitting TRBD1. V lost 7 bases, J lost 7 bases, and 6 bases stayed unmatched. In germline, CDR1 is MNHEY, CDR2 SVGAGI. The CDR3 is made up of 12 amino acids.

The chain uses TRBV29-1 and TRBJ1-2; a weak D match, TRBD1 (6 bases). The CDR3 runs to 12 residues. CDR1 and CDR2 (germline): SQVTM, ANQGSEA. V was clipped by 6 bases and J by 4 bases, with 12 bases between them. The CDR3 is CSVLQGAYGYTF. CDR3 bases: TGCAGCGTCCTACAGGGAGCCTATGGCTACACCTTC.

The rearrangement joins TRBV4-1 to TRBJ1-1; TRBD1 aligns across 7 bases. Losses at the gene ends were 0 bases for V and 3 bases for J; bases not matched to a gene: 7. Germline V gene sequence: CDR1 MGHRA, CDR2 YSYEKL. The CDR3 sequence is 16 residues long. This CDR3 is CASSQDRGQGDTEAFF. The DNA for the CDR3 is TGCGCCAGCAGCCAAGATCGCGGGCAGGGGGACACTGAAGCTTTCTTT.

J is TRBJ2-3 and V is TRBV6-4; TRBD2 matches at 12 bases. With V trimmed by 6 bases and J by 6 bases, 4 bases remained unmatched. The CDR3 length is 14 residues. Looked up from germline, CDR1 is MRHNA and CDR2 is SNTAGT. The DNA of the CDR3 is TGTGCCAGCAGCCTAGCGGGAGGGATGGATACGCAGTATTTT. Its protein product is CASSLAGGMDTQYF.

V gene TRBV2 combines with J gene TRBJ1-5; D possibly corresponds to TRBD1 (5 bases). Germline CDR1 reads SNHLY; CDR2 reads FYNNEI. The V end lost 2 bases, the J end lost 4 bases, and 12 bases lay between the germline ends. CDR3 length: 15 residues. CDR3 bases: TGTGCCAGCAGTGAACGCAGGGTGGGAAATCAGCCCCAGCATTTT. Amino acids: CASSERRVGNQPQHF.

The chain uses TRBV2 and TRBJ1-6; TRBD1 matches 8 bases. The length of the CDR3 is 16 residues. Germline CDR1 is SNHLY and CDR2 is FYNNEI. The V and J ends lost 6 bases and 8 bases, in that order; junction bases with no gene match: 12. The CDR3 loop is CASSPGGPREYSPLHF. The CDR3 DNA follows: TGTGCCAGCAGCCCAGGGGGCCCACGGGAATATTCACCCCTCCACTTT.

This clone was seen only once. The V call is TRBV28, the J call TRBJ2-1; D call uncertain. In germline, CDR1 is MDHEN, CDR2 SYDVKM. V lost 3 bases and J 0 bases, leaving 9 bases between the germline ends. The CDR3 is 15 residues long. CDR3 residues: CASSLVDSSYNEQFF. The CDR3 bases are TGTGCCAGCAGTTTGGTTGATAGCTCCTACAATGAGCAGTTCTTC.

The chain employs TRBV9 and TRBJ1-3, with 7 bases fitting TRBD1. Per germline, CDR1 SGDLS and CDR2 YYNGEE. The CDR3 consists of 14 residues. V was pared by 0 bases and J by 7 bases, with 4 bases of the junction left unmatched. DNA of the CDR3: TGTGCCAGCAGCGTAGGACAGGGTCGCAACACCATATATTTT. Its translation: CASSVGQGRNTIYF.

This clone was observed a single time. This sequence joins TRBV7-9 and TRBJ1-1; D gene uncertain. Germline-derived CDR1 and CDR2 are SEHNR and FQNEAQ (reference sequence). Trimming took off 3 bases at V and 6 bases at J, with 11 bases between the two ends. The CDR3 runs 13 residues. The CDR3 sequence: CASSLTRSAEAFF. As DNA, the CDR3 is TGTGCCAGCAGCTTGACCCGAAGCGCTGAAGCTTTCTTT.

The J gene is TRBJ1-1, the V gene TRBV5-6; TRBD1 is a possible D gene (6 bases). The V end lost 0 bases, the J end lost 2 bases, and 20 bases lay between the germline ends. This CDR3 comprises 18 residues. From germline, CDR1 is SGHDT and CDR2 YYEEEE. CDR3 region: CASSLDTGKGPFNTEAFF. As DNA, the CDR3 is TGTGCCAGCAGCTTGGATACAGGGAAGGGACCCTTCAACACTGAAGCTTTCTTT. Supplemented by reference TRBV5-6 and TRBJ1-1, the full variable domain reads DAGVTQSPTHLIKTRGQQVTLRCSPKSGHDTVSWYQQALGQGPQFIFQYYEEEERQRGNFPDRFSGHQFPNYSSELNVNALLLGDSALYLCASSLDTGKGPFNTEAFFGQGTRLTVV.

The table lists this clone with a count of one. The CDR3 reads CASTRTGGEKLFF. The DNA of the CDR3 is TGTGCCAGTACCAGGACCGGGGGGGAAAAACTGTTTTTT. The chain carries TRBV19 and TRBJ1-4, with D possibly TRBD1 on 5 matching bases. The length of the CDR3 is 13 residues. The germline V and J ends were trimmed by 7 bases and 8 bases, with 14 bases remaining between them. The germline gives CDR1 LNHDA, CDR2 SQIVND (reference sequence). The full variable domain, completed using reference TRBV19 and TRBJ1-4, is DGGITQSPKYLFRKEGQNVTLSCEQNLNHDAMYWYRQDPGQGLRLIYYSQIVNDFQKGDIAEGYSVSREKKESFPLTVTSAQKNPTAFYLCASTRTGGEKLFFGSGTQLSVL.

The CDR3 sequence is CASSLSTAPPQHF. DNA of the CDR3: TGTGCCAGCAGTTTATCCACAGCACCGCCCCAGCATTTT. The chain links TRBV27 to TRBJ1-5, with D hard to call. In germline, CDR1 is MNHEY, CDR2 SMNVEV (reference sequence). This CDR3 spans 13 amino acids. Trimming removed 0 bases from V and 9 bases from J, with 9 bases in between.

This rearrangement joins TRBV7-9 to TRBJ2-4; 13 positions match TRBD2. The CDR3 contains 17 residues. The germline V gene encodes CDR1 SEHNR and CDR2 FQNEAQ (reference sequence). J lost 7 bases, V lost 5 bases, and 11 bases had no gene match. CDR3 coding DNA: TGTGCCAGCAGCCCAACCGGACTAGCGGGAGTTCGGAACATTCAGTACTTC. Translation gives CASSPTGLAGVRNIQYF. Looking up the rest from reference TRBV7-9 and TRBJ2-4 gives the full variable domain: DTGVSQNPRHKITKRGQNVTFRCDPISEHNRLYWYRQTLGQGPEFLTYFQNEAQLEKSRLLSDRFSAERPKGSFSTLEIQRTEQGDSAMYLCASSPTGLAGVRNIQYFGAGTRLSVL.

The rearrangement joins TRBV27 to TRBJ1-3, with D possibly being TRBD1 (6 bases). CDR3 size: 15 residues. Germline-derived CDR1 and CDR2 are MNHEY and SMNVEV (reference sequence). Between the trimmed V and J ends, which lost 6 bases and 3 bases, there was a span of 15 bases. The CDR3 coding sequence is TGTGCCAGCAGACTTACAGGGTTATATGGAAACACCATATATTTT. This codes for CASRLTGLYGNTIYF.

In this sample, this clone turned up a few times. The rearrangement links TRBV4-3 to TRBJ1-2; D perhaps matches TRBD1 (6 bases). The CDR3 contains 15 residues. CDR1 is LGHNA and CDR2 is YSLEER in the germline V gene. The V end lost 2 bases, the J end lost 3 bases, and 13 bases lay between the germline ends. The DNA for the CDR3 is TGCGCCAGCAGCCAATATGGGGGCGCGGACTATGGCTACACCTTC. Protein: CASSQYGGADYGYTF.

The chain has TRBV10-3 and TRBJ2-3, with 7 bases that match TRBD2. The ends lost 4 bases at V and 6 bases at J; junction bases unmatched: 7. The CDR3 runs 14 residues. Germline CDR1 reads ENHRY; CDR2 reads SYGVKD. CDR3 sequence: CAISGGGPTDTQYF. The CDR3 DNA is TGTGCCATCAGTGGGGGGGGACCGACGGATACGCAGTATTTT.

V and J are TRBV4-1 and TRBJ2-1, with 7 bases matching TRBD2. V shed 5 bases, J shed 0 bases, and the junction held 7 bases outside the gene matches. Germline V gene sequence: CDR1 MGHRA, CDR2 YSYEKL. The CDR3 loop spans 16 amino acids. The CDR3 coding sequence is TGCGCCAGCAGCGGACTAGGAGGCCCCTCCTACAATGAGCAGTTCTTC. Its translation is CASSGLGGPSYNEQFF.

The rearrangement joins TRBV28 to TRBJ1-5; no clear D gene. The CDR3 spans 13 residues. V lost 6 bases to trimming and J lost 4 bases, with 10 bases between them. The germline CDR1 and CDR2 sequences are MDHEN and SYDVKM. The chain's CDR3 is CASREQPNQPQHF. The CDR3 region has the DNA TGTGCCAGCAGGGAGCAGCCTAATCAGCCCCAGCATTTT.

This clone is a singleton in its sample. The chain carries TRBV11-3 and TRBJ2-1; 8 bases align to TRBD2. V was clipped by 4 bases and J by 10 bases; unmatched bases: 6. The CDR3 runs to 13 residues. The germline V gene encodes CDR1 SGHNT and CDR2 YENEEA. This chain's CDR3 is CASSSVAGREQFF. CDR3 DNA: TGTGCCAGCAGCTCCGTAGCGGGGAGAGAGCAGTTCTTC.

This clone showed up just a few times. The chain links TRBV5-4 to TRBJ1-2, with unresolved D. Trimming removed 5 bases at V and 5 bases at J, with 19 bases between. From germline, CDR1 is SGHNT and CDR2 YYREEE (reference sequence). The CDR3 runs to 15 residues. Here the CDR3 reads CASSRERSGDYGYTF. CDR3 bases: TGTGCCAGCAGTCGTGAGAGGTCCGGAGATTATGGCTACACCTTC.

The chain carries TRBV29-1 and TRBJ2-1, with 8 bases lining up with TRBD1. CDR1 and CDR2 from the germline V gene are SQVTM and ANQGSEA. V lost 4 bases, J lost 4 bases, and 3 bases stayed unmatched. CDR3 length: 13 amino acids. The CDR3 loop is CSVAGQGYNEQFF. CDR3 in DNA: TGCAGCGTTGCCGGACAGGGTTACAATGAGCAGTTCTTC.

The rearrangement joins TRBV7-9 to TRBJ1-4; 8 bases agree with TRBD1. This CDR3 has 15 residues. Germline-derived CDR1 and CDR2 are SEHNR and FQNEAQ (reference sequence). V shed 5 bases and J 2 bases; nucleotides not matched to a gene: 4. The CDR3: CASSRRQGTNEKLFF. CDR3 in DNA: TGTGCCAGCAGCCGGCGACAGGGGACTAATGAAAAACTGTTTTTT.

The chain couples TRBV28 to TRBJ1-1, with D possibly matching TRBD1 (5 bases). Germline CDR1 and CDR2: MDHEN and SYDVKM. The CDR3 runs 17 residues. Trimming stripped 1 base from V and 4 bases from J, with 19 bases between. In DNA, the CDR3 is TGTGCCAGCAGTTTATCTCATGGGGTGCAGGGTGCCACTGAAGCTTTCTTT. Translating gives CASSLSHGVQGATEAFF.